Presented here are 13 T cell receptor beta chains from one specimen sequenced in a study of cytomegalovirus exposure and HLA in healthy donors. The PCR employed 60 Vbeta primers together with 13 Jbeta primers. Using immunoSEQ multiplex PCR, the repertoire was profiled, and TCRdb retains in-frame clones only, with some absent. There are around 120,000 clones in the sample; roughly 9% occur only once, and about 3% lies in the top ten. Sequenced: PBMCs. The receptor source for this set is a man younger than 40 in good health and CMV-seronegative.

This clone was seen a few times. The chain joins TRBV5-1 to TRBJ1-3; 8 bases agree with TRBD1. Germline CDR1 reads SGHRS; CDR2 reads YFSETQ. Germline trimming cut 4 bases from V and 0 bases from J; bases unmatched to any gene: 3. The CDR3 spans 15 residues. The CDR3, as DNA: TGCGCCAGCAGCCCCGGACAGGGCTCTGGAAACACCATATATTTT. Translated, it gives CASSPGQGSGNTIYF.

This clone was recorded a few times. The V gene is TRBV12-5, the J gene TRBJ2-3, with unresolved D. The CDR3 length is 15 residues. V lost 4 bases, J lost 0 bases, and 11 bases lay in between. Per germline, CDR1 LGHNT and CDR2 FRNRAP. The CDR3 bases are TGTGCTAGTGGTTCTCTCGGCGGAAGCACAGATACGCAGTATTTT. It translates to CASGSLGGSTDTQYF.

This clone appeared a few times. The rearrangement uses TRBV28 and TRBJ1-5, with 8 bases aligning to TRBD1. The germline V gene has CDR1 MDHEN and CDR2 SYDVKM. J lost 4 bases, V lost 3 bases, and 2 bases had no gene match. There are 14 residues in the CDR3. CDR3 bases: TGTGCCAGCAGTTTTCAGGGGGCGAATCAGCCCCAGCATTTT. This translates into CASSFQGANQPQHF. Full variable domain (remainder filled in from reference TRBV28 and TRBJ1-5): DVKVTQSSRYLVKRTGEKVFLECVQDMDHENMFWYRQDPGLGLRLIYFSYDVKMKEKGDIPEGYSVSREKKERFSLILESASTNQTSMYLCASSFQGANQPQHFGDGTRLSIL.

J is TRBJ2-3 and V is TRBV7-9; TRBD1 aligns across 7 bases. Germline assignment: CDR1 SEHNR and CDR2 FQNEAQ (reference sequence). CDR3 length: 14 amino acids. The V and J ends lost 3 bases and 2 bases, in that order; junction bases with no gene match: 2. CDR3 sequence reads: CASSLDRSTDTQYF. The CDR3, as DNA: TGTGCCAGCAGCTTGGACAGGTCCACAGATACGCAGTATTTT. Complete variable domain (other parts from reference TRBV7-9 and TRBJ2-3): DTGVSQNPRHKITKRGQNVTFRCDPISEHNRLYWYRQTLGQGPEFLTYFQNEAQLEKSRLLSDRFSAERPKGSFSTLEIQRTEQGDSAMYLCASSLDRSTDTQYFGPGTRLTVL.

The rearrangement links TRBV5-4 to TRBJ2-1; D may be TRBD1 (5 bases). Germline V gives CDR1 SGHNT, CDR2 YYREEE (reference sequence). The CDR3 sequence is 15 residues long. The germline V and J ends were trimmed by 4 bases and 6 bases, with 17 bases remaining between them. CDR3 DNA: TGTGCCAGCAGCCCAGACAGAAGGCTTTCCAATGAGCAGTTCTTC. It specifies CASSPDRRLSNEQFF.

This chain uses TRBV19 with TRBJ2-1; 11 bases fit TRBD1. This CDR3 is 18 amino acids long. CDR1 and CDR2 (germline): LNHDA, SQIVND (reference sequence). The trim removed 5 bases at V and 0 bases at J, leaving 9 bases unmatched. CDR3 region: CASSSRDRGTRSYNEQFF. The DNA for the CDR3 is TGTGCCAGTAGTTCCCGGGACAGGGGGACCCGCTCCTACAATGAGCAGTTCTTC.

This sequence joins TRBV5-1 and TRBJ1-4, with unresolved D. Between the trimmed V and J ends, which lost 4 bases and 6 bases, there was a span of 22 bases. Germline V gene lookup returns CDR1 SGHRS and CDR2 YFSETQ. CDR3 size: 17 residues. The CDR3 nucleotides read TGCGCCAGCAGCCCTGGTTTGGGCCTCGTCCTGGATGAAAAACTGTTTTTT. It translates to CASSPGLGLVLDEKLFF.

This clone has a handful of counts. The J gene is TRBJ2-1, the V gene TRBV7-2; the match to TRBD1 covers 9 bases. In germline, CDR1 is SGHTA, CDR2 FQGNSA. V gave up 5 bases and J gave up 6 bases; unmatched junction bases: 11. The CDR3 totals 16 residues. In DNA form, the CDR3 reads TGTGCCAGCAGCCCAATCACAGGGGGCCGCGGCAATGAGCAGTTCTTC. Its protein is CASSPITGGRGNEQFF.

The chain links TRBV28 to TRBJ2-3; 9 bases map to TRBD2. The junction had 18 bases not matched to a gene; V was cut back by 5 bases and J by 3 bases. This CDR3 is built from 19 residues. Germline V gene data show CDR1 as MDHEN and CDR2 as SYDVKM. The CDR3 nucleotides are TGTGCCAGCAGTACGCCGGTACCGGGACTAGCTACAGATACAGATACGCAGTATTTT. Translated, it gives CASSTPVPGLATDTDTQYF.

This clone appeared a few times. This chain joins TRBV5-1 and TRBJ1-6, with D perhaps TRBD1 (5 bases). Between the trimmed V and J ends, which lost 6 bases and 7 bases, there was a span of 11 bases. The CDR3 sequence is 13 residues long. Germline V CDR1 and CDR2: SGHRS, YFSETQ. The CDR3 reads CASNDGGNSPLHF. CDR3 DNA sequence: TGCGCCAGCAATGACGGGGGGAATTCACCCCTCCACTTT.

This clone turned up a few times. The chain uses TRBV14 and TRBJ2-2; D not certain. CDR3 length: 12 residues. Germline assignment: CDR1 SGHDN and CDR2 FVKESK. Trimming removed 4 bases at V and 3 bases at J, with 3 bases between. The CDR3 coding sequence is TGTGCCAGCAGCCCCGACACCGGGGAGCTGTTTTTT. Residues: CASSPDTGELFF. Combining the CDR3 with reference TRBV14 and TRBJ2-2 gives the whole variable domain EAGVTQFPSHSVIEKGQTVTLRCDPISGHDNLYWYRRVMGKEIKFLLHFVKESKQDESGMPNNRFLAERTGGTYSTLKVQPAELEDSGVYFCASSPDTGELFFGEGSRLTVL.

The chain joins TRBV2 to TRBJ2-1; 11 bases fit TRBD2. The CDR3 totals 17 residues. CDR1 SNHLY and CDR2 FYNNEI come from the germline V gene. The V segment lost 1 base and the J segment 2 bases; nucleotides outside the gene matches: 4. DNA of the CDR3: TGTGCCAGCAGTGAAGAACTAGCGGGAGCTCCCTACAATGAGCAGTTCTTC. This gives the protein CASSEELAGAPYNEQFF.

This clone was counted between two and nine times. This chain uses TRBV7-9 with TRBJ1-2; D is unresolved. V lost 8 bases to trimming and J lost 4 bases, with 14 bases between them. Germline-derived CDR1 and CDR2 are SEHNR and FQNEAQ (reference sequence). The CDR3 runs 13 residues. The CDR3 sequence: CASLTGSGYGYTF. The CDR3 region has the DNA TGTGCCAGCCTCACCGGTAGTGGCTATGGCTACACCTTC.